This TCR beta chain emerged from a study of T cell responses to AZD1222 COVID-19 vaccine. CDR1 and CDR2 from the germline V gene are SGHAT and FQNNGV. The CDR3 has 15 amino acids. V lost 5 bases to trimming and J lost 4 bases; unmatched junction nucleotides: 9. Only in-frame clones appear in the TCRdb table, and some are missing; sequencing was by immunoSEQ multiplex PCR. The sample lists 70,000 to 90,000 clones; roughly nine tenths were seen once. Points on this clone: Its antigen is currently unknown.

Notes on the study in general: The study reported that nearly half of spike-specific TCRs target unmutated variant regions. Scientists sampled the repertoires only once the peak T cell response had passed. Seropositive AZD1222 recipients at baseline numbered only 6 or 7. Spike was spanned by vaccine-associated CD4 TCRs, which were dominant at 160-218 and 743-854.

Here the sequenced sample was peripheral blood, taken on day 0 of AZD1222 vaccination. The chain has TRBV11-2 and TRBJ1-1; TRBD1 matches at 8 bases. The receptor's source is an adult in good health. In DNA, the CDR3 is TGTGCCAGCAGCCCTAGACAGGGGATCGGCACTGAAGCTTTCTTT. Protein product: CASSPRQGIGTEAFF.